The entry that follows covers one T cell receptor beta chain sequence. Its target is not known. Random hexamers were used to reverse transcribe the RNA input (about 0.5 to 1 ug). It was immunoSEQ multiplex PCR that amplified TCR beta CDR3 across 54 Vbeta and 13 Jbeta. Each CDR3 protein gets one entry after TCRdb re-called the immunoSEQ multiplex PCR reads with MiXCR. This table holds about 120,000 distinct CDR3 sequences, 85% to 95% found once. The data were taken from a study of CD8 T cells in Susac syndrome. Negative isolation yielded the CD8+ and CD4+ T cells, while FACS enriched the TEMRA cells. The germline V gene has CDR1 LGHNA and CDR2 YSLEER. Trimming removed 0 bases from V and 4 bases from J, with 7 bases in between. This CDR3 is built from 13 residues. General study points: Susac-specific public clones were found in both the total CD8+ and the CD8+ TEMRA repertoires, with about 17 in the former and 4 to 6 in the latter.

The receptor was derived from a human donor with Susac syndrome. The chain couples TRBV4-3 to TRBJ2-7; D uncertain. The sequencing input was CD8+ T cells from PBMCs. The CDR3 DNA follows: TGCGCCAGCAGCCAAGAGAGGTCTTACGAGCAGTACTTC. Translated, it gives CASSQERSYEQYF.